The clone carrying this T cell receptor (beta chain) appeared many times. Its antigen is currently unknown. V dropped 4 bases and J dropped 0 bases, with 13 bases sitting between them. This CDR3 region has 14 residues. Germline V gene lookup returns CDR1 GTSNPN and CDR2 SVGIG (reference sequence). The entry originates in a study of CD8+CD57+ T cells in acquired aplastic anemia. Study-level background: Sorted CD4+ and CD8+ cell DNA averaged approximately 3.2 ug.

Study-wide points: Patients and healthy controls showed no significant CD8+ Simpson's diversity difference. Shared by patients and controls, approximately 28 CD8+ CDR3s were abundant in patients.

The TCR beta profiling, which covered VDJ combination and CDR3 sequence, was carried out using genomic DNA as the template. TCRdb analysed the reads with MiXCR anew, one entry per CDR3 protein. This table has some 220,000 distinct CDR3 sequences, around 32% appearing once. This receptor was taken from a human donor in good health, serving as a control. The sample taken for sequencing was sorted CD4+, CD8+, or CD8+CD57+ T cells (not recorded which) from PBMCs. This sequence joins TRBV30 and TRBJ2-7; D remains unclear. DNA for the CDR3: TGTGCCTGGAACCCGAACAGTTACTCCTACGAGCAGTACTTC. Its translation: CAWNPNSYSYEQYF.